Each of the 30 T cell receptor beta chains below was sequenced from the same sample in a study of shared clonotypes between healthy human individuals (dated by TCRdb to about 2020). For the CD8 naive samples, CD45RO-negative cells were positively selected for CCR7, yielding a CD45RA+CCR7+ population from which TemRA cells were excluded. Library prep was done by the immunoSEQ multiplex PCR assay. Held by TCRdb, this immuneACCESS table contains in-frame sequences only and omits some clones. Under half of the omission traces to an unresolved V gene where checked; the cause of the rest is unknown. Recorded for this sample are roughly 590,000 clones; 95% to 96% of them occurred a single time. In total, the top ten clones hold around 0.11% of the sample. The sequenced material came from naive CD8+ T cells sorted from blood. What the cell subset or site label conveys for this sample: CD45RA+CCR7+. The receptors originated from a woman aged 25 to 39 in good health.

The sample holds one count of this clone. The gene calls are TRBV7-6 and TRBJ2-7; D may be TRBD1 (5 bases). Trimming removed 1 base from V and 7 bases from J, with 11 bases in between. The CDR3 is made up of 13 amino acids. The germline V gene encodes CDR1 SGHVS and CDR2 FNYEAQ. The CDR3: CASSLGQGGEQYF. DNA for the CDR3: TGTGCCAGCAGCTTAGGGCAGGGCGGTGAGCAGTACTTC.

This clone has just a few counts. J is TRBJ1-5 and V is TRBV10-3; 8 positions agree with TRBD1. The V and J ends lost 10 bases and 5 bases, in that order; junction bases with no gene match: 7. The CDR3 contains 13 residues. The germline gives CDR1 ENHRY, CDR2 SYGVKD. DNA of the CDR3: TGTGCCACCAGATCAGGGGGCGATCAGCCCCAGCATTTT. Translating it yields CATRSGGDQPQHF.

The chain links TRBV28 to TRBJ1-5, with D hard to call. Germline V CDR1 and CDR2: MDHEN, SYDVKM. Trimming shortened V by 5 bases and J by 6 bases, and 11 bases separated the two germline ends. This CDR3 comprises 13 residues. CDR3 amino acids: CASSDDLGQPQHF. The CDR3 DNA follows: TGTGCCAGCAGTGATGATCTGGGTCAGCCCCAGCATTTT.

The chain joins TRBV9 to TRBJ2-1; D possibly matches TRBD1 or TRBD2 (5 bases each). V lost 3 bases and J 12 bases, leaving 16 bases between the germline ends. The CDR3 extends over 13 amino acids. Germline V gene data show CDR1 as SGDLS and CDR2 as YYNGEE. The CDR3 coding sequence is TGTGCCAGCAGCGGGGGGACGGACGTAGGGCAGTTCTTC. The encoded protein is CASSGGTDVGQFF.

The chain combines TRBV7-8 with TRBJ2-7, with TRBD2 identical over 10 bases. V gave up 4 bases and J gave up 1 base; unmatched junction bases: 7. Germline V gene sequence: CDR1 SGHVS, CDR2 FQNEAQ. The length of the CDR3 is 16 residues. The CDR3 loop reads CASSSPLLAGSYEQYF. The CDR3 nucleotides are TGTGCCAGCAGCTCCCCCCTACTAGCGGGATCCTACGAGCAGTACTTC.

This clone is a singleton in its sample. The chain employs TRBV6-5 and TRBJ2-1; 11 nucleotides line up with TRBD2. Trimming removed 6 bases from V and 8 bases from J; junction bases left unmatched: 9. Germline values: CDR1 MNHEY, CDR2 SVGAGI. This CDR3 spans 15 amino acids. The CDR3 DNA sequence: TGTGCCAGCAGAGAGACTAGCGGGATCGAGTATGAGCAGTTCTTC. Translating gives CASRETSGIEYEQFF.

With respect to this clone: An end of the junction differs from the germline gene, which may be a read error. The genes are TRBV5-6 and TRBJ1-1; no reliable D call. CDR1 is SGHDT, CDR2 YYEEEE, per germline. CDR3 length: 15 residues. In DNA, the CDR3 is TGTGCCAGCAGCTTGGCCGTGGGCCTTAGACCTGATGCTTTCTTT. This sequence encodes CASSLAVGLRPDAFF. The variable domain in full, completed from reference TRBV5-6 and TRBJ1-1, reads DAGVTQSPTHLIKTRGQQVTLRCSPKSGHDTVSWYQQALGQGPQFIFQYYEEEERQRGNFPDRFSGHQFPNYSSELNVNALLLGDSALYLCASSLAVGLRPDAFFGQGTRLTVV.

This rearrangement joins TRBV2 to TRBJ1-1; D may be TRBD1 (5 bases). Trimming shortened V by 7 bases and J by 0 bases, and 12 bases separated the two germline ends. The CDR3 loop spans 14 amino acids. The V gene's germline CDR1 is SNHLY and CDR2 FYNNEI. This chain's CDR3 is CASKTTVMNTEAFF. In nucleotides, the CDR3 is TGTGCCAGCAAGACGACAGTCATGAACACTGAAGCTTTCTTT.

The chain has TRBV7-9 and TRBJ2-3; no definite D call. The CDR3 runs 15 residues. Trimming left V 1 base short and J 4 bases short, with 12 bases between. Germline V gene lookup returns CDR1 SEHNR and CDR2 FQNEAQ (reference sequence). The CDR3 region is CASSLVGSQADTQYF. The CDR3 DNA reads TGTGCCAGCAGCTTAGTTGGCAGTCAGGCAGATACGCAGTATTTT. Complete variable domain (other parts from reference TRBV7-9 and TRBJ2-3): DTGVSQNPRHKITKRGQNVTFRCDPISEHNRLYWYRQTLGQGPEFLTYFQNEAQLEKSRLLSDRFSAERPKGSFSTLEIQRTEQGDSAMYLCASSLVGSQADTQYFGPGTRLTVL.

V is TRBV19 and J is TRBJ2-5; TRBD1 matches 8 bases. The J call may be in error: the DNA end matches TRBJ2-7 better. The CDR3 covers 17 residues. Germline V lookup: CDR1 LNHDA, CDR2 SQIVND (reference sequence). The CDR3 nucleotides are TGTGCCAGTAGTATCACTAAAGGACAGGGTGGGCCATACGAGCAGTACTTC. Translation: CASSITKGQGGPYEQYF.

This sequence joins TRBV7-9 and TRBJ1-5, with a weak D call TRBD1 (6 bases). Germline V lookup: CDR1 SEHNR, CDR2 FQNEAQ (reference sequence). Trimming removed 7 bases at V and 9 bases at J, with 13 bases between. This CDR3 has 12 residues. CDR3 in DNA: TGTGCCAGCACCGAGGGGGTGGGGCCCCAGCATTTT. Its translation is CASTEGVGPQHF.

The V gene is TRBV19, the J gene TRBJ2-1; 7 nucleotides line up with TRBD2. V was clipped by 3 bases and J by 2 bases; unmatched bases: 4. This CDR3 comprises 15 residues. The germline V gene encodes CDR1 LNHDA and CDR2 SQIVND (reference sequence). CDR3 coding DNA: TGTGCCAGTAGTATTGGGAGGGCCCCCTACAATGAGCAGTTCTTC. Its translation is CASSIGRAPYNEQFF.

The chain has TRBV9 and TRBJ1-1, with 10 bases lining up with TRBD1. V dropped 3 bases and J dropped 3; count of bases not matched to a gene: 5. The CDR3 consists of 15 residues. CDR1 is SGDLS and CDR2 is YYNGEE in the germline V gene. The CDR3 DNA reads as TGTGCCAGCAGCGCCCCGGACAGGGGGGACACTGAAGCTTTCTTT. It is translated as CASSAPDRGDTEAFF. Together with reference TRBV9 and TRBJ1-1, the CDR3 gives the full variable domain: DSGVTQTPKHLITATGQRVTLRCSPRSGDLSVYWYQQSLDQGLQFLIQYYNGEERAKGNILERFSAQQFPDLHSELNLSSLELGDSALYFCASSAPDRGDTEAFFGQGTRLTVV.

This sequence joins TRBV9 and TRBJ2-1; tentatively, D is TRBD2 (7 bases). The germline gives CDR1 SGDLS, CDR2 YYNGEE. V lost 1 base and J 7 bases, leaving 21 bases between the germline ends. The CDR3 runs to 17 residues. CDR3 loop: CASSVFGRGAPRNEQFF. Written as DNA, the CDR3 is TGTGCCAGCAGCGTATTTGGGAGGGGGGCCCCAAGGAATGAGCAGTTCTTC.

This chain uses TRBV6-1 with TRBJ2-7, with a possible D match to TRBD2 (7 bases). V lost 2 bases and J 3 bases, leaving 14 bases between the germline ends. Germline CDR1 MNHNS, CDR2 SASEGT. The CDR3 length is 15 residues. CDR3 loop: CASSELGGADYEQYF. The CDR3 nucleotides are TGTGCCAGCAGTGAATTGGGGGGGGCTGACTACGAGCAGTACTTC.

The genes are TRBV27 and TRBJ2-7, with 7 positions matching TRBD1. The CDR3 runs 15 residues. CDR1 is MNHEY and CDR2 is SMNVEV in the germline V gene (reference sequence). V shed 2 bases, J shed 1 base, and the junction held 5 bases outside the gene matches. CDR3 amino acids: CASSLGPDRSYEQYF. The CDR3 bases are TGTGCCAGCAGTTTAGGGCCGGACAGGTCCTACGAGCAGTACTTC.

This rearrangement joins TRBV7-8 to TRBJ2-1, with TRBD2 matching over 8 bases. CDR3 length: 15 residues. Germline lookup yields CDR1 SGHVS and CDR2 FQNEAQ. V lost 5 bases to trimming and J lost 7 bases; unmatched junction nucleotides: 10. The CDR3 nucleotides are TGTGCCAGCAGCCCGCTCCCGGGAGGGAATAATGAGCAGTTCTTC. Translated: CASSPLPGGNNEQFF.

The rearrangement joins TRBV29-1 to TRBJ2-7; 8 bases match TRBD2. CDR1 is SQVTM and CDR2 is ANQGSEA in the germline V gene. J gave up 1 base and V 6 bases, and 11 bases lay outside the gene matches. The CDR3 loop spans 15 amino acids. The CDR3 nucleotides are TGCAGCGTGATATTTTTGACTAGCGCATCCTACGAGCAGTACTTC. It is translated as CSVIFLTSASYEQYF.

The V call is TRBV19, the J call TRBJ2-3; 7 bases align to TRBD2. Germline V gene data show CDR1 as LNHDA and CDR2 as SQIVND (reference sequence). J was trimmed by 8 bases and V by 5 bases; bases with no gene match: 19. The CDR3 contains 17 residues. The DNA of the CDR3 is TGTGCCAGTAGTTACTATTATATAGGACTAGGGGAAGCTACGCAGTATTTT. This codes for CASSYYYIGLGEATQYF.

The chain employs TRBV28 and TRBJ1-1; D call uncertain. V dropped 2 bases and J dropped 5 bases, with 21 bases sitting between them. Germline lookup yields CDR1 MDHEN and CDR2 SYDVKM. This CDR3 has 17 residues. CDR3 residues: CASSLGVAYKGRTEAFF. The CDR3 DNA reads TGTGCCAGCAGTTTAGGAGTGGCATATAAAGGGAGAACTGAAGCTTTCTTT.

The J gene is TRBJ2-7, the V gene TRBV7-2, with 12 bases aligning to TRBD2. The length of the CDR3 is 16 residues. Germline V gene lookup returns CDR1 SGHTA and CDR2 FQGNSA. Trimming cost V 1 base and J 5 bases; bases outside gene matches: 6. The CDR3 bases are TGTGCCAGCAGCTTAGTACTAGCGGGAGGATCCCACGAGCAGTACTTC. This gives the protein CASSLVLAGGSHEQYF.

V and J are TRBV29-1 and TRBJ2-7; D uncertain. Germline V gene data show CDR1 as SQVTM and CDR2 as ANQGSEA. The ends were cut back, 2 bases at V and 5 bases at J, with 10 bases in the middle. The CDR3 length is 12 residues. The CDR3 DNA sequence: TGCAGCGTTGAATTCCGGCCAAACGAGCAGTACTTC. It yields the protein CSVEFRPNEQYF.

The rearrangement uses TRBV29-1 and TRBJ1-4, with no clear D. The germline V gene has CDR1 SQVTM and CDR2 ANQGSEA. With 4 bases removed from V and 0 bases from J, the gap between germline ends came to 12 bases. CDR3 length equals 15 residues. The CDR3 sequence: CSVGFVAATNEKLFF. DNA for the CDR3: TGCAGCGTTGGTTTTGTCGCAGCAACTAATGAAAAACTGTTTTTT.

The chain combines TRBV4-1 with TRBJ2-1; D uncertain. CDR1 is MGHRA and CDR2 is YSYEKL in the germline V gene. The ends were cut back, 1 base at V and 1 base at J, with 5 bases in the middle. CDR3 length equals 14 residues. CDR3 sequence (DNA): TGCGCCAGCAGCCAAGTTGGATCCTACAATGAGCAGTTCTTC. Amino acids: CASSQVGSYNEQFF.

This chain connects TRBV11-2 to TRBJ1-1, with D possibly TRBD1 on 5 matching bases. Deletions cut 5 bases from V and 3 bases from J, with 16 bases between. In germline, CDR1 is SGHAT, CDR2 FQNNGV. This CDR3 has 15 amino acids. In nucleotides, the CDR3 is TGTGCCAGCAGCCCCAAGGGGAAGAGGTACACTGAAGCTTTCTTT. Amino acid sequence: CASSPKGKRYTEAFF. The whole variable domain, remainder taken from reference TRBV11-2 and TRBJ1-1, is EAGVAQSPRYKIIEKRQSVAFWCNPISGHATLYWYQQILGQGPKLLIQFQNNGVVDDSQLPKDRFSAERLKGVDSTLKIQPAKLEDSAVYLCASSPKGKRYTEAFFGQGTRLTVV.

The J gene is TRBJ2-7, the V gene TRBV27; 7 positions agree with TRBD1. The germline CDR1 and CDR2 sequences are MNHEY and SMNVEV (reference sequence). Trimming removed 2 bases from V and 3 bases from J; junction bases left unmatched: 4. The CDR3 runs to 14 residues. The CDR3 DNA is TGTGCCAGCAGTTTAGGGACAGCTAACTACGAGCAGTACTTC. This encodes CASSLGTANYEQYF.

The chain links TRBV7-4 to TRBJ1-5; the match to TRBD1 covers 9 bases. This CDR3 is 19 amino acids long. After removal of 5 bases from V and 1 base from J, the junction contained 15 bases not matched to a gene. The germline gives CDR1 SGHVT, CDR2 SQSDAQ. The CDR3 reads CASSRWGDRAPLSNQPQHF. Written as DNA, the CDR3 is TGTGCCAGCAGCCGTTGGGGGGACAGGGCTCCTTTGAGCAATCAGCCCCAGCATTTT.

This chain uses TRBV27 with TRBJ1-1, with D possibly matching TRBD1 (6 bases). The CDR3 runs to 15 residues. The germline V gene has CDR1 MNHEY and CDR2 SMNVEV (reference sequence). V was cut by 0 bases and J by 7 bases, with 15 bases left in between. DNA for the CDR3: TGTGCCAGCAGTTTATCCTGGGGGGGCGCCGATGAAGCTTTCTTT. Protein product: CASSLSWGGADEAFF.

With respect to this clone: The sample has other DNA sequences that encode this CDR3 too. The V and J genes are TRBV9 and TRBJ2-1, with 8 nucleotides matching TRBD2. Trimming at V came to 0 bases and at J to 3 bases, leaving 2 bases not matched to a gene. CDR1 is SGDLS, CDR2 YYNGEE, per germline. This CDR3 comprises 15 residues. Here the CDR3 DNA reads TGTGCCAGCAGCGTAGGTAGCGGGGTCTACAATGAGCAGTTCTTC. Its protein product is CASSVGSGVYNEQFF.

This chain joins TRBV4-1 and TRBJ1-2, with 9 bases lining up with TRBD1. Germline loops: CDR1 MGHRA, CDR2 YSYEKL. V was pared by 3 bases and J by 8 bases, with 10 bases of the junction left unmatched. The CDR3 is made up of 15 amino acids. The CDR3 DNA reads as TGCGCCAGCAGCCAGGGACAGGGCGCGGTACGGGGCTACACCTTC. Its translation is CASSQGQGAVRGYTF.